This entry features one T cell receptor (beta chain) sequence. The sample is drawn from a study of shared clonotypes between healthy human individuals. TCRdb's copy holds only in-frame clones and misses some; the assay was immunoSEQ multiplex PCR. The data hold 1,100,000 or so clones, with about 80% observed a single time. Trimming removed 3 bases at V and 2 bases at J, with 5 bases between. The CDR3 contains 13 residues. The germline CDR1 and CDR2 sequences are MDHEN and SYDVKM. Researchers partitioned CD4+ cells into CD45RA+ naive and CD45RA-negative memory subsets. The chain carries TRBV28 and TRBJ1-5; no firm D call. The sequencing sample was made of memory CD4+ T cells from PBMCs. The subset was: CD45RA-negative fraction. This TCR was sampled from a man between 18 and 35 years old in good health. Some clones in this sample may be carry-over from other donors' samples. The CDR3, as DNA: TGTGCCAGCAGTTTTGTCCGCAATCAGCCCCAGCATTTT. As protein: CASSFVRNQPQHF.